The rows below give T cell receptor beta chains drawn from one sample of a study of blood T cell repertoires in COVID-19. Assay: immunoSEQ multiplex PCR; the TCRdb copy retains only in-frame clones and omits some. The sample yields about 310,000 clones, 90% seen once. Sequencing was done on a sample of peripheral blood. Receptors originate from a woman between 35 and 50 years old with COVID-19, enrolled during active disease. Both conserved end residues are part of each CDR3. The order of the fields is J gene, V gene, CDR3 protein.

>TRBJ2-1|TRBV6-4
CASSPFWTSGLYNEQFF
>TRBJ2-7|TRBV28
CASRPAGGWGEQYF
>TRBJ1-4|TRBV28
CASSSDRPLFF
>TRBJ2-4|TRBV30
CAWRDGLGKNIQYF
>TRBJ2-5|TRBV7-2
CASSLGQGQRTQYF
>TRBJ1-2|TRBV19
CASSIGQAWSGYTF
>TRBJ2-7|TRBV19
CASSISGTRMREQYF
>TRBJ1-5|TRBV6-5
CASSHRGSNQPQHF
>TRBJ2-5|TRBV7-9
CASSLTGKETQYF
>TRBJ2-6|TRBV9
CASTRSANVLTF
>TRBJ1-1|TRBV30
CAWSGQVNTEAFF
>TRBJ1-3|TRBV18
CASSPREVEGNTIYF
>TRBJ2-3|TRBV7-2
CASSLATGLAGLTDTQYF
>TRBJ1-2|TRBV5-4
CASSLAGNYGYTF
>TRBJ1-2|TRBV5-1
CASSLNRGNYGYTF
>TRBJ2-2|TRBV12-3/TRBV12-4
CASRLASGELFF
>TRBJ1-1|TRBV13
CASSRDRAAGEAFF
>TRBJ1-6|TRBV24-1
CATSDLSSGTWSYNSPLHF
>TRBJ1-1|TRBV12-3/TRBV12-4
CASSFDRNTEAFF
>TRBJ2-1|TRBV5-1
CASSLSQGQNNEQFF
>TRBJ1-1|TRBV5-1
CASGGSEATEAFF
>TRBJ1-1|TRBV15
CATSHRELNTEAFF
>TRBJ1-6|TRBV6-4
CASSVTVNSPLHF
>TRBJ2-7|TRBV4-3
CASSRDRVGEQYF
>TRBJ1-6|TRBV4-3
CASSRDRGNSPLHF
>TRBJ1-1|TRBV19
CASSETANTEAFF
>TRBJ2-6|TRBV5-8
CASNADRVFVWANVLTF
>TRBJ2-7|TRBV28
CASSRFAGGLGYEQYF
>TRBJ2-2|TRBV5-1
CASSSGQANTGELFF
>TRBJ1-1|TRBV28
CASSPSPHRTGLNTEAFF
>TRBJ1-4|TRBV4-1
CASSQGPATNEKLFF
>TRBJ2-3|TRBV5-6
CASSFGLAGGHTDTQYF
>TRBJ1-1|TRBV28
CASSLGQGRAFF
>TRBJ2-2|TRBV29-1
CSVDLRGYGGGELFF
>TRBJ1-3|TRBV5-6
CASSPGGNTIYF
>TRBJ2-5|TRBV2
CAIEPPTILMRRTQYF
>TRBJ2-3|TRBV6-2/TRBV6-3
CASSTNPGLWIDTQYF
>TRBJ1-5|TRBV9
CASSFQGKGNQPQHF
>TRBJ1-5|TRBV4-2
CASTPEKGSNQPQHF
>TRBJ1-5|TRBV6-1
CASSEAWRINSNQPQHF
>TRBJ1-5|TRBV6-2/TRBV6-3
CASSYSSGSDQPQHF
>TRBJ1-2|TRBV30
CAWTQGQPGYTF
>TRBJ1-2|TRBV10-3
CAISDSTGGYGYTF
>TRBJ1-4|TRBV30
CAWSAGVVNEKLFF